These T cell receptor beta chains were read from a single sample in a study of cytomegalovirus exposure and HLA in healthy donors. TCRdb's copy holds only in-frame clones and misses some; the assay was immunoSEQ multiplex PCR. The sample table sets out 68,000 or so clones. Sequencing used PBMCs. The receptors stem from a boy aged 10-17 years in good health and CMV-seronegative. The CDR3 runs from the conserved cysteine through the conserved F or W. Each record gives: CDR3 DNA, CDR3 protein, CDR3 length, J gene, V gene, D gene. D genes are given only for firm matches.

cdr3_nt: TGTGCCAGCAGCTTTGACTCGAGCTCCTACAATGAGCAGTTCTTC
cdr3_aa: CASSFDSSSYNEQFF
cdr3_length: 15
j_call: TRBJ2-1
v_call: TRBV7-9
d_call: -

cdr3_nt: TGTGCCAGCAGCTCCCGACTAGCGGGGGGAAGGATGACGCAGTATTTT
cdr3_aa: CASSSRLAGGRMTQYF
cdr3_length: 16
j_call: TRBJ2-3
v_call: TRBV7-2
d_call: TRBD2

cdr3_nt: TGTGCCAGCTCACCAACAGGTGAGCGCAATCAGCCCCAGCATTTT
cdr3_aa: CASSPTGERNQPQHF
cdr3_length: 15
j_call: TRBJ1-5
v_call: TRBV18
d_call: -

cdr3_nt: TGTGCCAGCAGCGCCGGGACTAGCGGGAGGTACACCGGGGAGCTGTTTTTT
cdr3_aa: CASSAGTSGRYTGELFF
cdr3_length: 17
j_call: TRBJ2-2
v_call: TRBV9
d_call: TRBD2

cdr3_nt: TGTGCCAGCAGAAAGTCCCTCGGGGGAGGGCATGGCTACACCTTC
cdr3_aa: CASRKSLGGGHGYTF
cdr3_length: 15
j_call: TRBJ1-2
v_call: TRBV2
d_call: -

cdr3_nt: TGTGCCAGCAGTTCAGGACAGGGGGCAGATACGCAGTATTTT
cdr3_aa: CASSSGQGADTQYF
cdr3_length: 14
j_call: TRBJ2-3
v_call: TRBV6-6
d_call: TRBD1

cdr3_nt: TGTGCCACCAGCAGAGGGGACAGGGGTGAAAAACTGTTTTTT
cdr3_aa: CATSRGDRGEKLFF
cdr3_length: 14
j_call: TRBJ1-4
v_call: TRBV15
d_call: TRBD1

cdr3_nt: TGTGCCAGCAGCTTAATCGGGGGGGGAAAGTCGAACACTGAAGCTTTCTTT
cdr3_aa: CASSLIGGGKSNTEAFF
cdr3_length: 17
j_call: TRBJ1-1
v_call: TRBV7-9
d_call: -

cdr3_nt: TGTGCCACCAGCAGCTTGGGTGGGACAGGGGGCGTTCAGTACGAGCAGTACTTC
cdr3_aa: CATSSLGGTGGVQYEQYF
cdr3_length: 18
j_call: TRBJ2-7
v_call: TRBV15
d_call: TRBD1

cdr3_nt: TGTGCCAGCAGCCGAGATCGGACAGGGACTGAAAAACTGTTTTTT
cdr3_aa: CASSRDRTGTEKLFF
cdr3_length: 15
j_call: TRBJ1-4
v_call: TRBV5-4
d_call: TRBD1

cdr3_nt: TGCGCCAGCAGAACTAGGGCGCGGCCCTCACCCGGTACGAACACTGAAGCTTTCTTT
cdr3_aa: CASRTRARPSPGTNTEAFF
cdr3_length: 19
j_call: TRBJ1-1
v_call: TRBV5-1
d_call: -

cdr3_nt: TGTGCCAGCAGCTTGAGTAGCGGGGGAAACAATGAGCAGTTCTTC
cdr3_aa: CASSLSSGGNNEQFF
cdr3_length: 15
j_call: TRBJ2-1
v_call: TRBV5-6
d_call: TRBD2

cdr3_nt: TGTGCCAGCAGTTTATCCGGTAGCAATGGGCAAGAGACCCAGTACTTC
cdr3_aa: CASSLSGSNGQETQYF
cdr3_length: 16
j_call: TRBJ2-5
v_call: TRBV27
d_call: -

cdr3_nt: TGTGCCAGCAGCCCCGGGATCTCCTACGAGCAGTACTTC
cdr3_aa: CASSPGISYEQYF
cdr3_length: 13
j_call: TRBJ2-7
v_call: TRBV14
d_call: -

cdr3_nt: TGCGCCAGCGGCGGGGTAACGGCTCAAGAGACCCAGTACTTC
cdr3_aa: CASGGVTAQETQYF
cdr3_length: 14
j_call: TRBJ2-5
v_call: TRBV5-1
d_call: -

cdr3_nt: TGTGCCAGTAGCCTGAATTCACCCCTCCACTTT
cdr3_aa: CASSLNSPLHF
cdr3_length: 11
j_call: TRBJ1-6
v_call: TRBV19
d_call: -

cdr3_nt: TGTGCCAGCTCGTATACAGGGAGCTCCTATAATTCACCCCTCCACTTT
cdr3_aa: CASSYTGSSYNSPLHF
cdr3_length: 16
j_call: TRBJ1-6
v_call: TRBV18
d_call: -

cdr3_nt: TGCGCCAGTAGCGGCTCCTACAATGAGCAGTTCTTC
cdr3_aa: CASSGSYNEQFF
cdr3_length: 12
j_call: TRBJ2-1
v_call: TRBV10-1
d_call: -

cdr3_nt: TGTGCCTGGAAAGTAAGGGGCGAAGAGACCCAGTACTTC
cdr3_aa: CAWKVRGEETQYF
cdr3_length: 13
j_call: TRBJ2-5
v_call: TRBV30
d_call: -

cdr3_nt: TGCGCCAGCAGCTTTTTAGCGGAGGCCAAGGAGCAGTTCTTC
cdr3_aa: CASSFLAEAKEQFF
cdr3_length: 14
j_call: TRBJ2-1
v_call: TRBV5-1
d_call: -

cdr3_nt: TGTGCCAGCTCTTCTAGCGGGAGCAAAACAGATACGCAGTATTTT
cdr3_aa: CASSSSGSKTDTQYF
cdr3_length: 15
j_call: TRBJ2-3
v_call: TRBV18
d_call: TRBD2

cdr3_nt: TGTGCCAGCAGCCCCGGGGGGTATGAGCAGTTCTTC
cdr3_aa: CASSPGGYEQFF
cdr3_length: 12
j_call: TRBJ2-1
v_call: TRBV7-9
d_call: TRBD2

cdr3_nt: TGTGCCAGTAGTACACGGACTAGCTACAATGAGCAGTTCTTC
cdr3_aa: CASSTRTSYNEQFF
cdr3_length: 14
j_call: TRBJ2-1
v_call: TRBV19
d_call: TRBD2

cdr3_nt: TGTGCCTGGAGTTACCCAGGGGGCAGTTTACAAGAGACCCAGTACTTC
cdr3_aa: CAWSYPGGSLQETQYF
cdr3_length: 16
j_call: TRBJ2-5
v_call: TRBV30
d_call: TRBD1

cdr3_nt: TGTGCCAGCAGCTCAGGGGTTTTGGGAACGGACACTGAAGCTTTCTTT
cdr3_aa: CASSSGVLGTDTEAFF
cdr3_length: 16
j_call: TRBJ1-1
v_call: TRBV7-2
d_call: -

cdr3_nt: TGTGCCTGGAGTGTACAGGCAGGTCCTTCCAATCAGCCCCAGCATTTT
cdr3_aa: CAWSVQAGPSNQPQHF
cdr3_length: 16
j_call: TRBJ1-5
v_call: TRBV30
d_call: -

cdr3_nt: TGTGCCAGCGACGGGGTAGCGGGCCCTCCGCGCAATGAGCAGTTCTTC
cdr3_aa: CASDGVAGPPRNEQFF
cdr3_length: 16
j_call: TRBJ2-1
v_call: TRBV18
d_call: TRBD2

cdr3_nt: TGTGCCTGTCCCGAGGGGCATGCGGGGGGAGTGAATGAAAAACTGTTTTTT
cdr3_aa: CACPEGHAGGVNEKLFF
cdr3_length: 17
j_call: TRBJ1-4
v_call: TRBV30
d_call: -

cdr3_nt: TGTGCCAGCAGCTTCGGACTGGAGAGCTCCTACAATGAGCAGTTCTTC
cdr3_aa: CASSFGLESSYNEQFF
cdr3_length: 16
j_call: TRBJ2-1
v_call: TRBV6-6
d_call: -

cdr3_nt: TGTGCCAGCAGTTGGCGGCAGTTCGGAAACACCATATATTTT
cdr3_aa: CASSWRQFGNTIYF
cdr3_length: 14
j_call: TRBJ1-3
v_call: TRBV6-5
d_call: -